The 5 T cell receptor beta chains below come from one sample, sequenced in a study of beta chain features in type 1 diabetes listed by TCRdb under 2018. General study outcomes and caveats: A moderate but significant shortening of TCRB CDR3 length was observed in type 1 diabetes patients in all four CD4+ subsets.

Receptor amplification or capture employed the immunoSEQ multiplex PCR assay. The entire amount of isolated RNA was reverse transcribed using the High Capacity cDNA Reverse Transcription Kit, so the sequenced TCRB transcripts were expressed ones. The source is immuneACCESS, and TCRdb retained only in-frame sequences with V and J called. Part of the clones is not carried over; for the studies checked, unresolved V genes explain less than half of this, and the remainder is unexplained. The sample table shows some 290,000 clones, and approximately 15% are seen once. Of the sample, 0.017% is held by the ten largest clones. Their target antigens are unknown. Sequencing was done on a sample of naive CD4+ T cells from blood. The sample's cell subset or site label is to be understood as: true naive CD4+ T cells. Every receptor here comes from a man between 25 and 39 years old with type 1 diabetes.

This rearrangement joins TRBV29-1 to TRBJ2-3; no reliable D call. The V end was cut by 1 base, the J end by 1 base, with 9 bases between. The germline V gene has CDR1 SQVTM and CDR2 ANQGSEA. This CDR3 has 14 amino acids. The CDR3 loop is CSVEGNLGTDTQYF. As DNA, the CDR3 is TGCAGCGTTGAAGGAAATTTAGGCACAGATACGCAGTATTTT.

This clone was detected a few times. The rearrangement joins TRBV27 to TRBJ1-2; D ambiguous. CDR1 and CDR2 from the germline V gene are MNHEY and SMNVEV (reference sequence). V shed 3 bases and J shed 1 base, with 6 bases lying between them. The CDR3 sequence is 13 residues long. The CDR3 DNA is TGTGCCAGCAGTTTTCGGGATAACTATGGCTACACCTTC. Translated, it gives CASSFRDNYGYTF.

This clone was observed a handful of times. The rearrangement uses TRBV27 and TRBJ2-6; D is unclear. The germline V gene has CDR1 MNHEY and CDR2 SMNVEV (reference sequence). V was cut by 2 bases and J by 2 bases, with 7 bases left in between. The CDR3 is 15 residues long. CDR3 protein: CASSLAPTGANVLTF. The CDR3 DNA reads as TGTGCCAGCAGTTTAGCCCCTACTGGGGCCAACGTCCTGACTTTC.

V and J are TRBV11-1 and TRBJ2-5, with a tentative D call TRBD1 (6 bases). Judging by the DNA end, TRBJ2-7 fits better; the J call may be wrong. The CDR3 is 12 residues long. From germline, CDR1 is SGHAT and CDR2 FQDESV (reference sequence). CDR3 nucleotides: TGTGCCAGCAGCGAAATCAGGGGCGAGCAGTACTTC. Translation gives CASSEIRGEQYF.

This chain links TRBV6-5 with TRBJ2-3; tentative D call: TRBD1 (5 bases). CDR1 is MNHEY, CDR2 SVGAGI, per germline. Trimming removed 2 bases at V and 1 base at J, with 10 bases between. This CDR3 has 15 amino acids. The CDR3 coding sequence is TGTGCCAGCAGTTACCGCACAGGCCGCACAGATACGCAGTATTTT. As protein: CASSYRTGRTDTQYF.